This T cell receptor beta chain was retrieved from a study of blood T cell repertoires in COVID-19. The overall study: COVID-19 samples collected from the United States, Italy and Spain covered acute and convalescent phases. Nucleic acid was either cDNA or gDNA, and it came from T cells, B-cell-depleted T cells, or PBMCs.

Study processing details: Reference gene primer amplification in the assay estimated nucleated cell counts. Measured with immunoSEQ multiplex PCR; TCRdb has only the in-frame clones, and not every one. That table supplies the V and J calls and clone size; D and trimming were determined from the DNA. The sample yields 200,000 to 250,000 clones, around 90% seen once. V dropped 8 bases and J dropped 2 bases, with 16 bases sitting between them. Germline V gene sequence: CDR1 MNHEY, CDR2 SVGAGI. The CDR3 spans 14 residues. This chain connects TRBV6-5 to TRBJ2-7; perhaps TRBD1 as D (6 bases). The material sequenced was peripheral blood. The TCR originated in a man younger than 45 with COVID-19, enrolled during active disease. This chain's CDR3 is CASCLSTGAYEQYF. CDR3 sequence (DNA): TGTGCCAGCTGCCTATCGACAGGAGCCTACGAGCAGTACTTC.